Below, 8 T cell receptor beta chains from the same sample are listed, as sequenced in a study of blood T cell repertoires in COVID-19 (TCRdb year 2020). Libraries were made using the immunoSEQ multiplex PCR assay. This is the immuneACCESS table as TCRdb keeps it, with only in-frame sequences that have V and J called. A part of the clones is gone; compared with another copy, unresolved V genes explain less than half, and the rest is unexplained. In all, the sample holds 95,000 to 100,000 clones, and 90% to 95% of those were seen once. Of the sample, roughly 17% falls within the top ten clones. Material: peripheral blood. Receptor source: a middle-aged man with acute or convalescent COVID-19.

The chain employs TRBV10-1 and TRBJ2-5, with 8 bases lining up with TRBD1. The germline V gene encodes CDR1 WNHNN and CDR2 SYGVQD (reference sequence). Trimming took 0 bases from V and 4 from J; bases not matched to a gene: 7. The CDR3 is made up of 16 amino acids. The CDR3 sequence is CASSESLDRAGETQYF. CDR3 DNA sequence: TGCGCCAGCAGTGAGTCCTTGGACAGGGCGGGAGAGACCCAGTACTTC.

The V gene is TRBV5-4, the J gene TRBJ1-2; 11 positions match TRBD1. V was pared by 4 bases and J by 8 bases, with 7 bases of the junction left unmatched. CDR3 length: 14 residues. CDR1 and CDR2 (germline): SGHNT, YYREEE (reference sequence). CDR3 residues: CASSAGQGARGYTF. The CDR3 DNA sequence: TGTGCCAGCAGCGCCGGACAGGGGGCGCGGGGCTACACCTTC. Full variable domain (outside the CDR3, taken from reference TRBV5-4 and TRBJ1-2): ETGVTQSPTHLIKTRGQQVTLRCSSQSGHNTVSWYQQALGQGPQFIFQYYREEENGRGNFPPRFSGLQFPNYSSELNVNALELDDSALYLCASSAGQGARGYTFGSGTRLTVV.

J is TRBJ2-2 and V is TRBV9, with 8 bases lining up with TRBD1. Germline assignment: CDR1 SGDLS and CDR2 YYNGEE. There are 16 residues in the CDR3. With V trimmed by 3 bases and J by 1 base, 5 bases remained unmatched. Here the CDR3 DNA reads TGTGCCAGCAGCGGACAGGGGACAGGGAACACCGGGGAGCTGTTTTTT. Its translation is CASSGQGTGNTGELFF.

The chain's CDR3 is CASQGQANTEAFF. As DNA, the CDR3 is TGTGCCAGCCAGGGGCAGGCGAACACTGAAGCTTTCTTT. The chain couples TRBV6-5 to TRBJ1-1, with a tentative D call TRBD1 (6 bases). CDR1 is MNHEY and CDR2 is SVGAGI in the germline V gene. The CDR3 runs to 13 residues. V shed 8 bases and J shed 1 base, with 11 bases lying between them.

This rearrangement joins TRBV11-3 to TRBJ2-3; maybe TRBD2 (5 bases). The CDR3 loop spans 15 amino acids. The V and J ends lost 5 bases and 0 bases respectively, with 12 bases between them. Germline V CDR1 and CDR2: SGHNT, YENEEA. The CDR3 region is CASSPLGVSTDTQYF. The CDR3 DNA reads TGTGCCAGCAGCCCCCTCGGGGTTAGCACAGATACGCAGTATTTT. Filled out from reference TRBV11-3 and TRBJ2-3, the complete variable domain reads EAGVVQSPRYKIIEKKQPVAFWCNPISGHNTLYWYLQNLGQGPELLIRYENEEAVDDSQLPKDRFSAERLKGVDSTLKIQPAELGDSAVYLCASSPLGVSTDTQYFGPGTRLTVL.

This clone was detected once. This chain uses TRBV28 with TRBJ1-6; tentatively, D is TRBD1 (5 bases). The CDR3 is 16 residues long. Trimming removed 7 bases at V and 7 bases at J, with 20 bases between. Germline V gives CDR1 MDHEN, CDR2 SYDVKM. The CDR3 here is CASISIGDRKNSPLHF. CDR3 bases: TGTGCCAGCATCTCAATTGGCGACAGAAAAAATTCACCCCTCCACTTT.

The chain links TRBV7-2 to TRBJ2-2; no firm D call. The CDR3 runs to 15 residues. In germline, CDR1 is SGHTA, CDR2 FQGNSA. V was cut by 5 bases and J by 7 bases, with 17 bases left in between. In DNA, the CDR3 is TGTGCCAGCAGCCCCCGCGGAAGCTTTGGCGGGGAGCTGTTTTTT. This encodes CASSPRGSFGGELFF.

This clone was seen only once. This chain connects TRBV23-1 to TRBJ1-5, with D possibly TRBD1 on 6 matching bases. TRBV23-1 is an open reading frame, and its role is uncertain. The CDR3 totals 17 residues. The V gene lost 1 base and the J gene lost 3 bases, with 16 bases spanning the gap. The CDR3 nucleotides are TGCGCCAGCAGTCAATGGGGCAGGGGCGAAATCAATCAGCCCCAGCATTTT. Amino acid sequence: CASSQWGRGEINQPQHF.